What follows are 16 T cell receptor beta chains derived from one specimen sequenced in a study of blood T cells in healthy people across ages. Sample-barcoded 5' priming and a J-beta primer mix drove a second PCR of about 7 to 12 cycles. MiXCR, applied by TCRdb to the 5' RACE reads, yields one record per CDR3 protein. The sample holds 730,000 or so distinct CDR3 sequences, around two fifths seen once. Material: blood. The receptor set was obtained from a man of 80 years or more in good health.

Note on this clonotype: A read error may produce the germline difference seen at one junction end. The chain is built from TRBV7-2 and TRBJ2-7; tentatively, D is TRBD2 (7 bases). The CDR3 loop spans 14 amino acids. CDR1 is SGHTA, CDR2 FQGNSA, per germline. As DNA, the CDR3 is TGTGCCAGCAACTTACAGGGAGGGGTAGGCGAGCAGTACTTC. It encodes CASNLQGGVGEQYF.

The chain is built from TRBV4-3 and TRBJ2-3, with 8 positions matching TRBD1. CDR3 size: 14 residues. V was pared by 3 bases and J by 3 bases, with 2 bases of the junction left unmatched. CDR1 and CDR2 from the germline V gene are LGHNA and YSLEER. The CDR3, as DNA: TGCGCCAGCAGCCAGGGACAGGTTACAGATACGCAGTATTTT. This gives the protein CASSQGQVTDTQYF.

This clonotype was detected a few times. The V and J genes are TRBV28 and TRBJ2-5; D perhaps matches TRBD2 (5 bases). CDR1 and CDR2 (germline): MDHEN, SYDVKM. V was shortened by 5 bases and J by 11 bases, with 12 bases between the two germline ends. The CDR3 is 11 residues long. This chain's CDR3 is CASSPRWEQYF. The DNA for the CDR3 is TGTGCCAGCAGTCCCCGATGGGAGCAGTACTTC.

The CDR3 region is CSLPTKGAVSPLHF. DNA of the CDR3: TGCAGTCTCCCTACCAAGGGGGCTGTCTCACCCCTCCACTTT. The chain has TRBV20-1 and TRBJ1-6; TRBD1 matches at 7 bases. CDR1 and CDR2 (germline): DFQATT, SNEGSKA (reference sequence). CDR3 length: 14 amino acids. V lost 8 bases to trimming and J lost 10 bases; unmatched junction nucleotides: 14.

The chain couples TRBV24-1 to TRBJ2-6; TRBD1 might be the D (5 bases). The CDR3 is 16 amino acids. The ends were cut back, 2 bases at V and 2 bases at J, with 9 bases in the middle. Germline values: CDR1 KGHDR, CDR2 SFDVKD. CDR3 sequence reads: CATSDYQGTGANVLTF. CDR3 DNA sequence: TGTGCCACCAGTGATTACCAGGGTACTGGGGCCAACGTCCTGACTTTC.

The V gene is TRBV6-1, the J gene TRBJ1-2; possibly TRBD1 for D (5 bases). Germline assignment: CDR1 MNHNS and CDR2 SASEGT. The V end was cut by 2 bases, the J end by 1 base, with 11 bases between. There are 15 residues in the CDR3. The CDR3, as DNA: TGTGCCAGCAGTGAAAAGGAGAGGGGTAACTATGGCTACACCTTC. Its protein is CASSEKERGNYGYTF.

The V and J genes are TRBV11-2 and TRBJ1-2; D might be TRBD1 (5 bases). Germline CDR1 is SGHAT and CDR2 is FQNNGV. V shed 1 base and J shed 13 bases, with 19 bases lying between them. There are 14 residues in the CDR3. The CDR3 DNA reads TGTGCCAGCAGCTTAGCAATCCCCGGAGTGGGGGTCACCTTC. It translates to CASSLAIPGVGVTF.

A few counts support this clonotype. This sequence joins TRBV5-6 and TRBJ2-1; D is perhaps TRBD2 (5 bases). The CDR3 is made up of 14 amino acids. Trimming took off 4 bases at V and 10 bases at J, with 18 bases between the two ends. Germline loops: CDR1 SGHDT, CDR2 YYEEEE. DNA for the CDR3: TGTGCCAGCAGCCTAGCCGGGCCTATAAGGGAGCAGTTCTTC. Protein product: CASSLAGPIREQFF.

The gene calls are TRBV7-2 and TRBJ1-3; D is possibly TRBD1 (5 bases). V was cut by 5 bases and J by 2 bases, with 16 bases left in between. This CDR3 spans 16 amino acids. Germline values: CDR1 SGHTA, CDR2 FQGNSA. Here the CDR3 DNA reads TGTGCCAGCAGCGAGCAGCAGGGCAGGGCTGGAAACACCATATATTTT. Translated: CASSEQQGRAGNTIYF.

This clonotype occurred many times. The junction departs from germline at one end; a sequencing error may be responsible. The chain has TRBV14 and TRBJ2-3, with 11 bases aligning to TRBD2. Germline assignment: CDR1 SGHDN and CDR2 FVKESK. This CDR3 is built from 15 residues. Here the CDR3 DNA reads TGCGCCAGCAGCAGACTAGCGGGACGCACAGATACGCAGTATTTT. It codes for CASSRLAGRTDTQYF.

The chain recombines TRBV6-2 or TRBV6-3 with TRBJ2-1, with D possibly being TRBD1 (5 bases). CDR1 and CDR2 from the germline V gene are MNHEY and SVGEGT. V was clipped by 2 bases and J by 5 bases, with 13 bases between them. The CDR3 length is 15 residues. This CDR3 reads CASSYIVLGHNEQFF. The CDR3 DNA sequence: TGTGCCAGCAGTTACATCGTCCTGGGGCACAATGAGCAGTTCTTC.

Ten or more counts support this clonotype. The chain uses TRBV7-2 and TRBJ2-5; D may be TRBD1 (5 bases). This CDR3 spans 13 amino acids. Germline lookup yields CDR1 SGHTA and CDR2 FQGNSA. Trimming cost V 1 base and J 4 bases, with 7 bases left between them. CDR3 in amino acids: CASSLGQRETQYF. CDR3 in DNA: TGTGCCAGCAGCTTAGGACAGAGAGAGACCCAGTACTTC.

This clonotype was observed a single time. The CDR3 loop reads CASSSRTSGRALYNEQFF. DNA of the CDR3: TGTGCCAGCAGCAGTCGGACTAGCGGGAGGGCCCTATACAATGAGCAGTTCTTC. The J gene is TRBJ2-1, the V gene TRBV9, with 15 bases matching TRBD2. This CDR3 has 18 residues. V trimming: 4 bases; J trimming: 4 bases; junction bases outside the gene matches: 9. CDR1 is SGDLS and CDR2 is YYNGEE in the germline V gene.

J is TRBJ2-5 and V is TRBV20-1, with D perhaps matching TRBD2 (6 bases). V gave up 0 bases and J gave up 2 bases, with 13 bases separating them. CDR1 is DFQATT, CDR2 SNEGSKA, per germline (reference sequence). The CDR3 extends over 15 amino acids. CDR3 sequence reads: CSARDPTGGQETQYF. The CDR3 nucleotides are TGCAGTGCTAGAGATCCCACCGGAGGGCAAGAGACCCAGTACTTC.

The chain uses TRBV3-1 and TRBJ2-1; TRBD1 is a possible D gene (6 bases). The CDR3 has 15 amino acids. V was cut by 3 bases and J by 13 bases, with 22 bases left in between. Germline CDR1 reads LGHDT; CDR2 reads YNNKEL (reference sequence). CDR3: CASSHQTSGHGTQFF. CDR3 bases: TGTGCCAGCAGCCACCAAACGTCGGGACATGGGACCCAGTTCTTC.

The genes are TRBV4-3 and TRBJ2-7; the D gene is possibly TRBD1 (6 bases). The germline V gene encodes CDR1 LGHNA and CDR2 YSLEER. With 1 base removed from V and 7 bases from J, the gap between germline ends came to 11 bases. The length of the CDR3 is 13 residues. The CDR3 region has the DNA TGCGCCAGCAGCCAAGGTCAAGGACAGGAGCAGTACTTC. It codes for CASSQGQGQEQYF.